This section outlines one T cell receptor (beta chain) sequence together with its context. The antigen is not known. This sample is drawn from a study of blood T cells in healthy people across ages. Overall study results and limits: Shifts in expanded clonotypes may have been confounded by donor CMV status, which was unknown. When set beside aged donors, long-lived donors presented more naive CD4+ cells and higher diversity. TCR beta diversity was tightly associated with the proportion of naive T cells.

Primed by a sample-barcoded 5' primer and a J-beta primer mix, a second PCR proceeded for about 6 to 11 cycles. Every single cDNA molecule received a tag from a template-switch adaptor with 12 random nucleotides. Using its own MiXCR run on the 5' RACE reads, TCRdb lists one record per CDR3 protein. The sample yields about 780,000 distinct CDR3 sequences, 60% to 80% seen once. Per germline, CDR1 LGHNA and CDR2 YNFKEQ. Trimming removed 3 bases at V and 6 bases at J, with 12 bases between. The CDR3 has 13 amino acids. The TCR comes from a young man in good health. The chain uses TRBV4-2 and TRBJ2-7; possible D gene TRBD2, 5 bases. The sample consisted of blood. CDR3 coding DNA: TGTGCCAGCAGCCACGCGGACTCGGGCGAGCAGTACTTC. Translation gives CASSHADSGEQYF.